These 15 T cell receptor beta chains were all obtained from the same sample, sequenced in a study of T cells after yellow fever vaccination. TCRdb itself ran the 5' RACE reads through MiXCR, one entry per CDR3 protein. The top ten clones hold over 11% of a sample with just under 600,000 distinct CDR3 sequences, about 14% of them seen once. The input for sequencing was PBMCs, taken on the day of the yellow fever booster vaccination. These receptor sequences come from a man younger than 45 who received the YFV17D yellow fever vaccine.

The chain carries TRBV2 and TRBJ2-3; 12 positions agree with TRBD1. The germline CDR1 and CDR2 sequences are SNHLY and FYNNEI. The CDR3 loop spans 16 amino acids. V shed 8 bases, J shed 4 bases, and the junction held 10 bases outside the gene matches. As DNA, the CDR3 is TGTGCCAGCGGAGGGGTCGGGGACAGGGGGCCAGATACGCAGTATTTT. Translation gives CASGGVGDRGPDTQYF.

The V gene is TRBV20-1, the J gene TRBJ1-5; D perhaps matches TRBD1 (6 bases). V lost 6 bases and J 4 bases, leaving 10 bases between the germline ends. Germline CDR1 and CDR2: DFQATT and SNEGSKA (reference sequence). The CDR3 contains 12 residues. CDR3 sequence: CSALQGNQPQHF. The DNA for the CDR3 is TGCAGTGCACTACAGGGTAATCAGCCCCAGCATTTT.

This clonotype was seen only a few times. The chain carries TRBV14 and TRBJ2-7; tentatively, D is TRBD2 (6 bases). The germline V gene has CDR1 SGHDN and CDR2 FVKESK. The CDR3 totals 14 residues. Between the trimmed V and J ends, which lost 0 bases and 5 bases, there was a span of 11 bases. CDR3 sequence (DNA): TGTGCCAGCAGCCAAGATGACGGGAGCAACGAGCAGTACTTC. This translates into CASSQDDGSNEQYF.

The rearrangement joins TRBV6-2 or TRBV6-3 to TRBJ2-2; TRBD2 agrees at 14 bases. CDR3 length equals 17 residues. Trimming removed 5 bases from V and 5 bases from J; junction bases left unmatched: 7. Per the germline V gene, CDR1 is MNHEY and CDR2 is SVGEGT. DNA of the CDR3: TGTGCCAGCAGTCGCCCGGGACTAGCGGGAGATACCGGGGAGCTGTTTTTT. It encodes CASSRPGLAGDTGELFF.

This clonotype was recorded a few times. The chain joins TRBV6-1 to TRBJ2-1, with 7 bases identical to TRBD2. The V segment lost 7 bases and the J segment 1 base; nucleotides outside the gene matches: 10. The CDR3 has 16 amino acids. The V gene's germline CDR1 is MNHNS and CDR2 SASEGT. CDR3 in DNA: TGTGCCAGCAACACTGAGCGGGAAGGTTCCTACAATGAGCAGTTCTTC. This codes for CASNTEREGSYNEQFF.

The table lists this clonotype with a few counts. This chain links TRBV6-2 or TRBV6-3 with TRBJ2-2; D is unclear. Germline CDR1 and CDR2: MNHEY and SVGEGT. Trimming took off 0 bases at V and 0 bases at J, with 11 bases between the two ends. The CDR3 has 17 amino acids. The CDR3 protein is CASSYSIYTANTGELFF. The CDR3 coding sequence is TGTGCCAGCAGTTACTCGATTTACACCGCGAACACCGGGGAGCTGTTTTTT.

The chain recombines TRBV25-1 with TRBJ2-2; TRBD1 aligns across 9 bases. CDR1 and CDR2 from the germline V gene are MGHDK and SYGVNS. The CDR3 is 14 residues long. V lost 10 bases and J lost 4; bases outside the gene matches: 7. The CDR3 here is CATRQGVLTGELFF. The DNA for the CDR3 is TGTGCCACCAGACAGGGGGTTCTCACCGGGGAGCTGTTTTTT.

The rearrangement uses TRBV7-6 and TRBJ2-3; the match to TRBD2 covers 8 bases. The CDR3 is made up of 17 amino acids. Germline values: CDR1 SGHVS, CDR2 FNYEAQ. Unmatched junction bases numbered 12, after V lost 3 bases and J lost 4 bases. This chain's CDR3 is CASSLMGSGRSSDTQYF. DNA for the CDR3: TGTGCCAGCAGCTTGATGGGCAGCGGGAGATCTTCAGATACGCAGTATTTT. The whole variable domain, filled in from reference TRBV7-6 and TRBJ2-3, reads GAGVSQSPRYKVTKRGQDVALRCDPISGHVSLYWYRQALGQGPEFLTYFNYEAQQDKSGLPNDRFSAERPEGSISTLTIQRTEQRDSAMYRCASSLMGSGRSSDTQYFGPGTRLTVL.

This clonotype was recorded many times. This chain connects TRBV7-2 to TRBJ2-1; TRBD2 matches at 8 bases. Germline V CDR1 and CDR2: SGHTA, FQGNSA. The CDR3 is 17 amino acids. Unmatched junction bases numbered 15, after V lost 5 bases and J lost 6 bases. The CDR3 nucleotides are TGTGCCAGCAGCCCACGCGGGGGCCAGCGGGAGCTCAATGAGCAGTTCTTC. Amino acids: CASSPRGGQRELNEQFF.

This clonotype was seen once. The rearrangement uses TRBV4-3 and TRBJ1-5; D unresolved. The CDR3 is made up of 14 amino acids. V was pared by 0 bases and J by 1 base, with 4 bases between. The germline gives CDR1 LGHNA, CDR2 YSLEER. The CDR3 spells CASSQEISNQPQHF. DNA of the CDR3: TGCGCCAGCAGCCAAGAGATAAGCAATCAGCCCCAGCATTTT.

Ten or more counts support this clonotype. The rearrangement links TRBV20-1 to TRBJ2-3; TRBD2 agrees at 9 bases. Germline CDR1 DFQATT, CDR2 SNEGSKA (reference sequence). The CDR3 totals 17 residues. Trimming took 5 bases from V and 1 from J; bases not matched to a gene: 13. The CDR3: CSALRPSSGKRTDTQYF. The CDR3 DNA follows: TGCAGTGCTCTCCGCCCCTCTAGCGGGAAGCGCACAGATACGCAGTATTTT.

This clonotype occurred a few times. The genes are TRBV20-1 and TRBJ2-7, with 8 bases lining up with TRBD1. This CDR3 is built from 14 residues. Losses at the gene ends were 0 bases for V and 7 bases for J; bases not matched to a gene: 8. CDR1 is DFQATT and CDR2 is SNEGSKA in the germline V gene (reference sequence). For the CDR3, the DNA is TGCAGTGCTAGAGATCCCCAGGGGGCTCTTGAGCAGTACTTC. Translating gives CSARDPQGALEQYF.

This CDR3 is CASSRGTGNQPQHF. CDR3 bases: TGTGCCAGCAGCCGCGGGACAGGCAATCAGCCCCAGCATTTT. The J gene is TRBJ1-5, the V gene TRBV12-3 or TRBV12-4; 7 nucleotides agree with TRBD1. Unmatched junction bases numbered 4, after V lost 6 bases and J lost 2 bases. CDR3 length: 14 residues.

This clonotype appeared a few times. The CDR3 region is CSVVPGLAFHFGYNEQFF. Written as DNA, the CDR3 is TGCAGTGTAGTTCCGGGACTAGCTTTTCATTTCGGGTACAATGAGCAGTTCTTC. J is TRBJ2-1 and V is TRBV20-1; 9 bases are a match to TRBD2. In germline, CDR1 is DFQATT, CDR2 SNEGSKA (reference sequence). The CDR3 contains 18 residues. J gave up 4 bases and V 7 bases, and 20 bases lay outside the gene matches.

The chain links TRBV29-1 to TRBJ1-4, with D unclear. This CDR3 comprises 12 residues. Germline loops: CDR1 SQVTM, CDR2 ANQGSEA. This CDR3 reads CSLLGGNEKLFF. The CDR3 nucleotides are TGCTCCCTGTTAGGAGGGAATGAAAAACTGTTTTTT.